This TCR beta chain was identified during a study of identifying expanded T cells in peripheral blood (dated by TCRdb to about 2019). Some background on the complete study: Four technical replicates, made by sequencing separate aliquots from the same pool of genomic DNA, were compared pairwise.

Per the germline V gene, SGDLS is the CDR1 and YYNGEE is the CDR2. Deletion took 0 bases off V and 0 bases off J, with a span of 7 bases between the germline ends. The CDR3, from cysteine to phenylalanine, totals 15 residues. Solely the CDR3 DNA is kept, with 45 bases framed from the first base. During the collection period, no infections or other immune events were recorded for the healthy donors. Blood repertoires from healthy donors were used as a training cohort for calibrating time-dependent variance in a beta-binomial model of differential abundance of T-cell clones. There were about ten healthy donors in the training cohort, of whom 3 were female and 7 were male. Donor ages ranged from 29 to 64 years, with an average of roughly 46 years. Obtained from a commercial supplier, whole blood was collected from each healthy donor at three time points set two to three weeks apart. For immunosequencing, genomic DNA was extracted from whole blood that had not been sorted.

Broad study findings and their caveats: Across all healthy donors, variance in clone template counts between roughly two-week samples was found to increase significantly with total template count. Between technical replicates the binomial model flagged approximately 1.2 differentially abundant clones, whereas over roughly 2 weeks the binomial model flagged about 15 and over roughly four weeks approximately 20. The beta-binomial model significantly reduced the number of clones called differentially abundant and the false-positive rate across all healthy-donor time intervals. The authors expected biological variance in healthy repertoires might increase further over much longer intervals such as months to years.

Regarding this clone: It lacks a known antigen. No qualities accompany the bases; no much larger clone lies one base away.

The immunoSEQ Assay, which uses bias-controlled multiplex PCR amplification of genomic DNA, was used to profile TCRbeta CDR3 regions. Turning to the authors' computational methods: The absolute abundance of each unique TCRbeta CDR3 region was quantified after sequences were collapsed and filtered. Two models were used to test differential abundance: a binomial model (Fisher-equivalent) and a beta-binomial model that adds time-dependent variance fitted from healthy donors. Clones with fewer than 5 combined templates were excluded, and clones with Benjamini-Hochberg FDR below 0.01 were called differentially abundant. Using the form v = (b*log(k)+a)^2, the beta-binomial variance was modeled as a function of the total template count across the two samples. The table comes from immuneACCESS by way of TCRdb, which keeps in-frame sequences with V and J called. Part of the clones is missing from these tables; in studies checked, under half for an unresolved V gene and the rest for unknown reasons. V and J calls plus clone size are reproduced from that table; the DNA served to infer D and trimming. The sample profile shows about 86,000 clones; 88% of them were found once. The top ten constitute approximately 5.3% of the sample.

The sequence derives from a person aged 18 to 70 in good health. The sequencing input was blood. The sequence links TRBV9 to TRBJ2-1; no D gene call is confident. The nucleotide sequence is TGTGCCAGCAGCGTAGTTACAAGCTCCTACAATGAGCAGTTCTTC. This gives the protein CASSVVTSSYNEQFF.